This section outlines one T cell receptor (beta chain) sequence together with its context. What it binds is not known. With 10 bases clipped from V and 7 bases from J, the junction kept 11 bases outside the gene matches. Germline V gene lookup returns CDR1 ENHRY and CDR2 SYGVKD. The CDR3 contains 14 residues. The data were taken from a study of shared clonotypes between healthy human individuals. Study conclusions and caveats: Donor scarcity curtailed the genetic and exposure-history diversity represented herein.

The assay was immunoSEQ multiplex PCR, and TCRdb's table has in-frame clones only and misses some. Altogether 850,000 to 1,100,000 clones are present, 70% to 85% being singletons, with the ten largest covering about 0.94%. The source of this sequence is a man aged 18-30 years in good health. Some clones in this sample may be carry-over from other donors' samples. The sequencing input was memory CD4+ T cells from PBMCs. Subset of the sample: CD45RA-negative fraction. The rearrangement links TRBV10-3 to TRBJ1-4; 8 nucleotides match TRBD1. The CDR3 DNA reads as TGTGCCACGGCGGTGGACAGGGACACTGAAAAACTGTTTTTT. Its protein is CATAVDRDTEKLFF.